Shown below are 25 T cell receptor beta chains from a single sample sequenced in a study of blood T cell repertoires in COVID-19. Profiled with immunoSEQ multiplex PCR; TCRdb holds only in-frame clones, not every one. The table lists some 200,000 clones, roughly four fifths of them singletons. The specimen was peripheral blood. These receptor sequences come from a middle-aged woman with acute or convalescent COVID-19.

V gene TRBV7-2 combines with J gene TRBJ2-1, with 9 bases aligning to TRBD2. The junction had 0 bases not matched to a gene; V was cut back by 2 bases and J by 4 bases. Germline V gene lookup returns CDR1 SGHTA and CDR2 FQGNSA. This CDR3 region has 14 residues. The CDR3 bases are TGTGCCAGCAGCTTACTAGCGGGGTACAATGAGCAGTTCTTC. The encoded protein is CASSLLAGYNEQFF. The variable domain in full, completed from reference TRBV7-2 and TRBJ2-1, reads GAGVSQSPSNKVTEKGKDVELRCDPISGHTALYWYRQSLGQGLEFLIYFQGNSAPDKSGLPSDRFSAERTGGSVSTLTIQRTQQEDSAVYLCASSLLAGYNEQFFGPGTRLTVL.

This clone was seen more than once but under ten times. The CDR3 is CATGKANTGELFF. In DNA form, the CDR3 reads TGTGCCACCGGGAAGGCCAACACCGGGGAGCTGTTTTTT. This sequence joins TRBV6-4 and TRBJ2-2; D may be TRBD2 (5 bases). The CDR3 totals 13 residues. Germline-derived CDR1 and CDR2 are MRHNA and SNTAGT. Trimming left V 10 bases short and J 2 bases short, with 11 bases between.

V usage is TRBV7-8 and J usage is TRBJ2-1; 9 bases are shared with TRBD2. Germline trimming cut 7 bases from V and 5 bases from J; bases unmatched to any gene: 3. The germline gives CDR1 SGHVS, CDR2 FQNEAQ. This CDR3 has 13 residues. The CDR3 DNA reads as TGTGCCAGCATAGCGGGGGCCAACAATGAGCAGTTCTTC. This encodes CASIAGANNEQFF.

The chain joins TRBV5-1 to TRBJ2-7; 8 bases are shared with TRBD1. Germline CDR1 and CDR2: SGHRS and YFSETQ. With 0 bases clipped from V and 2 bases from J, the junction kept 1 base outside the gene matches. CDR3 size: 14 residues. The CDR3 nucleotides read TGCGCCAGCAGCTTGGGGGGACAGGCCTACGAGCAGTACTTC. Its protein product is CASSLGGQAYEQYF.

The gene calls are TRBV28 and TRBJ2-7, with D maybe TRBD1 (6 bases). The CDR3 runs 13 residues. Germline assignment: CDR1 MDHEN and CDR2 SYDVKM. V dropped 5 bases and J dropped 0 bases, with 8 bases sitting between them. The CDR3 here is CASSLQGSYEQYF. Here the CDR3 DNA reads TGTGCCAGCAGTCTACAGGGCTCCTACGAGCAGTACTTC.

This chain connects TRBV5-5 to TRBJ1-1; 8 bases line up with TRBD1. CDR3 length equals 15 residues. Germline V gene data show CDR1 as SGHKS and CDR2 as YYEKEE (reference sequence). The J segment lost 1 base and the V segment lost 4 bases, leaving 6 bases of the junction unmatched. The CDR3, as DNA: TGTGCCAGCAGCCTGCAGGGGGCCGGGAACACTGAAGCTTTCTTT. This encodes CASSLQGAGNTEAFF.

The rearrangement uses TRBV2 and TRBJ2-1, with TRBD2 identical over 11 bases. Germline assignment: CDR1 SNHLY and CDR2 FYNNEI. J lost 9 bases, V lost 7 bases, and 11 bases had no gene match. This CDR3 has 15 amino acids. The CDR3 nucleotides are TGTGCCAGCATGATACTAGCGGGAGCTTTTGGTGAGCAGTTCTTC. This gives the protein CASMILAGAFGEQFF.

This chain connects TRBV13 to TRBJ2-3, with a weak D call TRBD1 (6 bases). V lost 5 bases and J lost 12, with 15 bases in between. This CDR3 has 12 residues. CDR1 is PRHDT and CDR2 is FYEKMQ in the germline V gene (reference sequence). CDR3 in amino acids: CASSRGQRYQYF. The CDR3 region has the DNA TGTGCCAGCAGCCGAGGACAGCGGTACCAGTATTTT.

This chain uses TRBV7-9 with TRBJ1-3; 7 nucleotides align to TRBD1. Germline V lookup: CDR1 SEHNR, CDR2 FQNEAQ (reference sequence). The V segment lost 4 bases and the J segment 7 bases; nucleotides outside the gene matches: 7. CDR3 length: 14 amino acids. Written as DNA, the CDR3 is TGTGCCAGCAGCTATACAGGGGTAGGGAACACCATATATTTT. It encodes CASSYTGVGNTIYF. Using reference TRBV7-9 and TRBJ1-3 for the parts outside the CDR3, the full variable domain is DTGVSQNPRHKITKRGQNVTFRCDPISEHNRLYWYRQTLGQGPEFLTYFQNEAQLEKSRLLSDRFSAERPKGSFSTLEIQRTEQGDSAMYLCASSYTGVGNTIYFGEGSWLTVV.

The chain recombines TRBV11-2 with TRBJ1-4; TRBD1 matches at 7 bases. This CDR3 region has 14 residues. Germline V gives CDR1 SGHAT, CDR2 FQNNGV. J was trimmed by 7 bases and V by 5 bases; bases with no gene match: 7. The CDR3 reads CASSLGQFGEKLFF. As DNA, the CDR3 is TGTGCCAGCAGCCTGGGACAGTTCGGTGAAAAACTGTTTTTT. The complete variable domain, with remaining parts taken from reference TRBV11-2 and TRBJ1-4, reads EAGVAQSPRYKIIEKRQSVAFWCNPISGHATLYWYQQILGQGPKLLIQFQNNGVVDDSQLPKDRFSAERLKGVDSTLKIQPAKLEDSAVYLCASSLGQFGEKLFFGSGTQLSVL.

This chain uses TRBV6-6 with TRBJ1-5; D might be TRBD1 (6 bases). There are 16 residues in the CDR3. Between the trimmed V and J ends, which lost 5 bases and 6 bases, there was a span of 20 bases. Germline CDR1 reads MNHNY; CDR2 reads SVGAGI (reference sequence). The CDR3, as DNA: TGTGCCAGCAGTAAGGACAGTGAAAGAGGTACTCAGCCCCAGCATTTT. Protein: CASSKDSERGTQPQHF.

J is TRBJ2-1 and V is TRBV5-4; D is unclear. Trimming pared 2 bases from V and 0 bases from J, leaving 18 bases between. The CDR3 totals 18 residues. The germline V gene encodes CDR1 SGHNT and CDR2 YYREEE (reference sequence). The CDR3 nucleotides read TGTGCCAGCAGCTTAGGCGGTGTTGCGAGGAGCTCCTACAATGAGCAGTTCTTC. It translates to CASSLGGVARSSYNEQFF.

The chain links TRBV19 to TRBJ2-3; D is possibly TRBD2 (7 bases). Germline V gives CDR1 LNHDA, CDR2 SQIVND (reference sequence). There are 16 residues in the CDR3. V was pared by 6 bases and J by 3 bases, with 19 bases between. CDR3 sequence (DNA): TGTGCCAGTAGACCCTCGGGGGGCACGGGGACAGATACGCAGTATTTT. Amino acids: CASRPSGGTGTDTQYF.

V gene TRBV14 combines with J gene TRBJ2-3; no clear D. Trimming pared 0 bases from V and 2 bases from J, leaving 6 bases between. The CDR3 loop spans 14 amino acids. Per germline, CDR1 SGHDN and CDR2 FVKESK. CDR3 sequence: CASSQDRYTDTQYF. CDR3 DNA sequence: TGTGCCAGCAGCCAAGACAGGTACACAGATACGCAGTATTTT.

This chain uses TRBV19 with TRBJ1-4; D remains unclear. The germline CDR1 and CDR2 sequences are LNHDA and SQIVND (reference sequence). The CDR3 extends over 14 amino acids. V was shortened by 3 bases and J by 5 bases, with 10 bases between the two germline ends. CDR3 nucleotides: TGTGCCAGTAGTATCGCTGGAGCGAATGAAAAACTGTTTTTT. It translates to CASSIAGANEKLFF.

V and J are TRBV6-5 and TRBJ2-1; 10 bases fit TRBD1. V was pared by 8 bases and J by 3 bases, with 4 bases of the junction left unmatched. The CDR3 extends over 14 amino acids. Germline CDR1 reads MNHEY; CDR2 reads SVGAGI. The CDR3 loop reads CASLDRGLYNEQFF. The DNA for the CDR3 is TGTGCCAGCCTCGACAGGGGGCTCTACAATGAGCAGTTCTTC.

The chain is built from TRBV6-6 and TRBJ1-4; tentative D call: TRBD1 (5 bases). The germline gives CDR1 MNHNY, CDR2 SVGAGI (reference sequence). V was cut by 0 bases and J by 5 bases, with 10 bases left in between. The CDR3 has 15 residues. CDR3 sequence: CASSYSRQSNEKLFF. CDR3 DNA: TGTGCCAGCAGTTACTCGAGACAGTCAAATGAAAAACTGTTTTTT.

The chain employs TRBV29-1 and TRBJ2-7; maybe TRBD1 (6 bases). The germline V gene encodes CDR1 SQVTM and CDR2 ANQGSEA. The CDR3 runs to 12 residues. Trimming stripped 4 bases from V and 5 bases from J, with 12 bases between. The CDR3 protein is CSVGPRGHEQYF. CDR3 coding DNA: TGCAGCGTTGGTCCCAGGGGCCACGAGCAGTACTTC.

This clone has more than one count but fewer than ten. The chain uses TRBV19 and TRBJ1-2; D is ambiguous. Trimming removed 4 bases from V and 7 bases from J, with 19 bases in between. CDR1 and CDR2 from the germline V gene are LNHDA and SQIVND (reference sequence). The CDR3 totals 15 residues. The CDR3 loop reads CASSTFGQPQVGYTF. The CDR3 DNA reads TGTGCCAGTAGTACGTTTGGGCAGCCCCAGGTTGGCTACACCTTC.

The chain joins TRBV6-5 to TRBJ2-5; maybe TRBD2 (7 bases). The CDR3 loop spans 15 amino acids. The V end was cut by 10 bases, the J end by 4 bases, with 22 bases between. Germline V lookup: CDR1 MNHEY, CDR2 SVGAGI. The CDR3 coding sequence is TGTGCCACTGCGACGGCCGGAGGGGGGGGAGAGACCCAGTACTTC. Protein: CATATAGGGGETQYF.

This chain connects TRBV6-1 to TRBJ1-3; no definite D call. Germline V gene sequence: CDR1 MNHNS, CDR2 SASEGT. This CDR3 region has 18 residues. The V gene lost 1 base and the J gene lost 2 bases, with 18 bases spanning the gap. CDR3 sequence (DNA): TGTGCCAGCAGTGAAGTAAGGCGGGGATTCCGGCCTGGAAACACCATATATTTT. It codes for CASSEVRRGFRPGNTIYF.

The V call is TRBV7-2, the J call TRBJ2-7, with D tentatively TRBD2 (5 bases). The CDR3 spans 14 residues. The V gene lost 3 bases and the J gene lost 5 bases, with 14 bases spanning the gap. In germline, CDR1 is SGHTA, CDR2 FQGNSA. CDR3 sequence (DNA): TGTGCCAGCAGCTTTCAGCGGCAGGATAACGAGCAGTACTTC. It yields the protein CASSFQRQDNEQYF.

The chain combines TRBV7-9 with TRBJ2-1; 7 bases are a match to TRBD1. The germline CDR1 and CDR2 sequences are SEHNR and FQNEAQ (reference sequence). The CDR3 has 16 residues. V dropped 4 bases and J dropped 4; count of bases not matched to a gene: 10. CDR3 region: CASSSFRDRGYNEQFF. The CDR3 nucleotides are TGTGCCAGCAGCTCCTTCCGGGACAGAGGATACAATGAGCAGTTCTTC.

J is TRBJ2-2 and V is TRBV19; 8 bases match TRBD2. The germline gives CDR1 LNHDA, CDR2 SQIVND (reference sequence). Germline trimming cut 11 bases from V and 6 bases from J; bases unmatched to any gene: 11. This CDR3 has 14 residues. The DNA for the CDR3 is TGTGCCCGTGAGGCGGGGGGAGGGGCCGGGGAGCTGTTTTTT. This gives the protein CAREAGGGAGELFF.

This chain's CDR3 is CASSLFGSIGEQFF. CDR3 in DNA: TGTGCCAGCAGTTTATTTGGGAGCATCGGTGAGCAGTTCTTC. This chain uses TRBV28 with TRBJ2-1; a weak D match, TRBD2 (5 bases). V lost 1 base to trimming and J lost 9 bases, with 13 bases between them. The CDR3 length is 14 residues. CDR1 and CDR2 (germline): MDHEN, SYDVKM.